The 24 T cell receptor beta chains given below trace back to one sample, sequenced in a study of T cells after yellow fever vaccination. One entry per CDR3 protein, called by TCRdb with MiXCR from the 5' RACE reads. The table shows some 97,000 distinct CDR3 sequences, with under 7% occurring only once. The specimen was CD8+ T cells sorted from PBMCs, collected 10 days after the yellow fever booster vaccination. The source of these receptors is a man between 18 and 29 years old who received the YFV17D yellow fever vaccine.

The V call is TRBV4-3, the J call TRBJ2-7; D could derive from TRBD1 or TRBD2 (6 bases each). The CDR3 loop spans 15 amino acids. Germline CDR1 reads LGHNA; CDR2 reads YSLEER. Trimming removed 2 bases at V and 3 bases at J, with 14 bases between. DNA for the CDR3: TGCGCCAGCAGCCAATCCGCCGGGGGACACTACGAGCAGTACGTC. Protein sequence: CASSQSAGGHYEQYV.

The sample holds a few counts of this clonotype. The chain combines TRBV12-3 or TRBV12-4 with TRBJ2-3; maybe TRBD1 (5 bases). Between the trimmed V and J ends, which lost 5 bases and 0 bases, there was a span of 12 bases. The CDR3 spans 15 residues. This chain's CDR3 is CASSLGAASTDTQYF. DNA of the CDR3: TGTGCCAGCAGTCTAGGGGCGGCTAGCACAGATACGCAGTATTTT.

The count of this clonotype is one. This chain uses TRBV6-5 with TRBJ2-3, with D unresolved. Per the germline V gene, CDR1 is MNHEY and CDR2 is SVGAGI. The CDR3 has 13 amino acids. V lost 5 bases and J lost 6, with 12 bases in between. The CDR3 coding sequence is TGTGCCAGCAGTGCATGGCCCCCCGATACGCAGTATTTT. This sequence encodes CASSAWPPDTQYF.

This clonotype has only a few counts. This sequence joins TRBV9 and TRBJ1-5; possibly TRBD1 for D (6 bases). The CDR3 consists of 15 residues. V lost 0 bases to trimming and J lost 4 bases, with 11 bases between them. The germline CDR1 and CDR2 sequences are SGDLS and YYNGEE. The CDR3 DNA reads TGTGCCAGCAGCGTAGAAGGGACAAGGAATCAGCCCCAGCATTTT. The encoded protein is CASSVEGTRNQPQHF.

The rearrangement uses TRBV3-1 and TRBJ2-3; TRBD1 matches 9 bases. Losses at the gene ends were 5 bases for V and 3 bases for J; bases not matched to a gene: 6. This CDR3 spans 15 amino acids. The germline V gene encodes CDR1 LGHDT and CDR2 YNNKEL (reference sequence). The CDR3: CASSVPGQGTDTQYF. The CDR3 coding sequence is TGTGCCAGCAGCGTGCCGGGACAGGGAACAGATACGCAGTATTTT.

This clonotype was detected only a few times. CDR3 in DNA: TGTGCCAGCAGGGGGGACTATGGCTACACCTTC. Amino acids: CASRGDYGYTF. The genes are TRBV27 and TRBJ1-2, with TRBD1 as a possible D gene (5 bases). Germline CDR1 MNHEY, CDR2 SMNVEV (reference sequence). Deletions cut 6 bases from V and 3 bases from J, with 5 bases between. The CDR3 is 11 amino acids.

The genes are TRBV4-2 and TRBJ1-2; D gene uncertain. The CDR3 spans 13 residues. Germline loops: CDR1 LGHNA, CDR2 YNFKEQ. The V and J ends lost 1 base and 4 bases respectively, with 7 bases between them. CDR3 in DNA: TGTGCCAGCAGCCAAGTTAAGGGCTATGGCTACACCTTC. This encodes CASSQVKGYGYTF.

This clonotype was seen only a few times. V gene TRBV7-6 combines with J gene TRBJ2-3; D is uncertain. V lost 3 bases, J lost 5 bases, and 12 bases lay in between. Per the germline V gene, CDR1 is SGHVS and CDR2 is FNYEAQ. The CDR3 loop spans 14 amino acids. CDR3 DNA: TGTGCCAGCAGCTTCCTCGGTGAGAAAGATACGCAGTATTTT. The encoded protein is CASSFLGEKDTQYF.

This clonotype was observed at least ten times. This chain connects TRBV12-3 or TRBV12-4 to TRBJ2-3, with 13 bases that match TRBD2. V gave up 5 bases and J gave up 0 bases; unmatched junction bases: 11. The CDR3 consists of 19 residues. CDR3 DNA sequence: TGTGCCAGCAGTGACCCTGGACTAGCGGGGGCCCTTAGCACAGATACGCAGTATTTT. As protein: CASSDPGLAGALSTDTQYF.

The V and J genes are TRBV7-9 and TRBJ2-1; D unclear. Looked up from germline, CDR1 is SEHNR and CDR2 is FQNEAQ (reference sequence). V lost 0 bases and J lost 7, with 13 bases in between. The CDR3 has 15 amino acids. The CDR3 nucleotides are TGTGCCAGCAGCTTAGCGCCGGCAGGATCAAATGAGCAGTTCTTC. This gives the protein CASSLAPAGSNEQFF.

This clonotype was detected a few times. CDR3 sequence: CASSLGAAGGEETQYF. The DNA for the CDR3 is TGTGCCAGCAGCTTAGGGGCAGCGGGGGGGGAAGAGACCCAGTACTTC. The rearrangement links TRBV7-2 to TRBJ2-5; TRBD2 matches 10 bases. Germline assignment: CDR1 SGHTA and CDR2 FQGNSA. Losses at the gene ends were 1 base for V and 3 bases for J; bases not matched to a gene: 5. The CDR3 loop spans 16 amino acids.

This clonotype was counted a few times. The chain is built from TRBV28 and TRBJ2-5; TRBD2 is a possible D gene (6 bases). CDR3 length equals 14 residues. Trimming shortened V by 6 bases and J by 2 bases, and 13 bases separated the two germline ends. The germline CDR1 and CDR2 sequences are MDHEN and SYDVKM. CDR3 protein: CASRPGTEQETQYF. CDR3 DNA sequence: TGTGCCAGCAGACCTGGGACTGAGCAAGAGACCCAGTACTTC.

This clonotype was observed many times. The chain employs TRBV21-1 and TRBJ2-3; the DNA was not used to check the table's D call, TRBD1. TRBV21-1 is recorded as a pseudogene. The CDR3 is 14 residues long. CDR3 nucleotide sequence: TGTGCCAGCAGCAAAGGGAACAGGGTTAATACGCAGTATTTT. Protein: CASSKGNRVNTQYF.

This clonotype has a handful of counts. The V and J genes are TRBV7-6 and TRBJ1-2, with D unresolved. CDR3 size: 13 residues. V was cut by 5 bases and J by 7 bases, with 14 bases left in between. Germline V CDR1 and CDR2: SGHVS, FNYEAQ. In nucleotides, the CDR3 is TGTGCCAGCAGCCCCAAGATTGCTTCTGGCTACACCTTC. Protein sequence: CASSPKIASGYTF.

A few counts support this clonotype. This chain's CDR3 is CASSTAGVYNEQFF. In nucleotides, the CDR3 is TGTGCCAGCAGCACAGCGGGGGTTTACAATGAGCAGTTCTTC. The chain has TRBV2 and TRBJ2-1, with 8 bases matching TRBD2. Looked up from germline, CDR1 is SNHLY and CDR2 is FYNNEI. The trim removed 6 bases at V and 4 bases at J, leaving 5 bases unmatched. CDR3 length: 14 residues.

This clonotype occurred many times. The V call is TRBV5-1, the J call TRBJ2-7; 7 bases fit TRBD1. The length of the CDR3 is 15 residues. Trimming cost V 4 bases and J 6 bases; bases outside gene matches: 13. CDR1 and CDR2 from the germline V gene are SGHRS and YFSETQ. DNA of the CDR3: TGCGCCAGCAGCACAAGACAGGGACCGGCCTCCGAGCAGTACTTC. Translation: CASSTRQGPASEQYF.

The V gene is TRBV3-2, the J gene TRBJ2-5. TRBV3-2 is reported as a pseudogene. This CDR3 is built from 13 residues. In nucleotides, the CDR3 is TGTGCCAGCAGCCACGAGACCCAAGAGACCCAGTACTTC. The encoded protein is CASSHETQETQYF.

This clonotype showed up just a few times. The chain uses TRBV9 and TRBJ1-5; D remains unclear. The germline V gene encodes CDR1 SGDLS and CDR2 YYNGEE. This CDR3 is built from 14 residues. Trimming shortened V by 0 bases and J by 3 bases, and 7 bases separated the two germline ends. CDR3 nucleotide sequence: TGTGCCAGCAGCGTAGGACCGGTCAATCAGCCCCAGCATTTT. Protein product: CASSVGPVNQPQHF.

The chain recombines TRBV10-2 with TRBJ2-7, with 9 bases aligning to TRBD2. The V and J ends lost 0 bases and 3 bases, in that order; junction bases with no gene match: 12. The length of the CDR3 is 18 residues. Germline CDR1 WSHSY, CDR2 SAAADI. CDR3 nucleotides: TGCGCCAGCAGTGAGTCTAGCGGGGGCCATCATTTCCTCTACGAGCAGTACTTC. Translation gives CASSESSGGHHFLYEQYF.

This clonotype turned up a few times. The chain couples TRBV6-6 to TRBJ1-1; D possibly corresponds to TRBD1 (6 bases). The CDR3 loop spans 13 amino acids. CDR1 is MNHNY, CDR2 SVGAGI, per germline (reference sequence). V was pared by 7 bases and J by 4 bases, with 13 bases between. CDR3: CASNQGRITEAFF. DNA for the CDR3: TGTGCCAGCAATCAGGGGCGAATCACTGAAGCTTTCTTT.

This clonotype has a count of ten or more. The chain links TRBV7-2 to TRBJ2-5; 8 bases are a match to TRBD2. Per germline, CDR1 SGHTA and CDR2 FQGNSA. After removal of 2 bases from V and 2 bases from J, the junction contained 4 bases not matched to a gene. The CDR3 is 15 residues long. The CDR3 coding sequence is TGTGCCAGCAGCTTAACAGCGGGGGCACAAGAGACCCAGTACTTC. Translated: CASSLTAGAQETQYF.

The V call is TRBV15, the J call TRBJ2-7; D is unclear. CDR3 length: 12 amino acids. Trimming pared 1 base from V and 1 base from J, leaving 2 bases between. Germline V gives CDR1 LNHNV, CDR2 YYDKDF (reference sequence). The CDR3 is CATSRGSYEQYF. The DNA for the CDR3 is TGTGCCACCAGCAGAGGTTCCTACGAGCAGTACTTC.

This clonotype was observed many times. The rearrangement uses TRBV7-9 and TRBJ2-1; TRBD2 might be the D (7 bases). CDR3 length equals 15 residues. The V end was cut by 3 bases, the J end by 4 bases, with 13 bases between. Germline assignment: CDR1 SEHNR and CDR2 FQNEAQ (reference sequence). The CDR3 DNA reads TGTGCCAGCAGCTTCTTGGGGGGGGCGTACAATGAGCAGTTCTTC. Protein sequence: CASSFLGGAYNEQFF.

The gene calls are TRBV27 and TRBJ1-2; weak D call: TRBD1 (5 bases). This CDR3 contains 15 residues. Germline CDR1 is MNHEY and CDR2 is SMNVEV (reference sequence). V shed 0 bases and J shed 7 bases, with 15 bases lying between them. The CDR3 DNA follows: TGTGCCAGCAGTTTATCAGCGGGGGGGGAGTTTGGCTACACCTTC. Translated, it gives CASSLSAGGEFGYTF.